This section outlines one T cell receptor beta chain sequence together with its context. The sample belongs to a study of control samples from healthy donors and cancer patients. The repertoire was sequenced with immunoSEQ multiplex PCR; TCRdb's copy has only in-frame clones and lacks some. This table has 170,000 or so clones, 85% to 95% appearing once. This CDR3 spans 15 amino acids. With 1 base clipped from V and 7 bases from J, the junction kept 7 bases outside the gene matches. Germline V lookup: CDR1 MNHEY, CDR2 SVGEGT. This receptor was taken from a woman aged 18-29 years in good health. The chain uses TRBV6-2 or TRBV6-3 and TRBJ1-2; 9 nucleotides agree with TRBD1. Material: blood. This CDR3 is CASSYWDRESSGYTF. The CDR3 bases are TGTGCCAGCAGTTACTGGGACAGGGAATCAAGTGGCTACACCTTC.